This T cell receptor (beta chain) was sequenced in a study of T-cell memory formation after mild COVID-19. Study outcomes and limitations: Later expanders leaned toward CD4+, whereas clones contracting from day 15 to 85 were balanced CD4/CD8. Second-wave clones reaching peak frequency on day 37 lacked confirmed SARS-CoV-2 specificity. Clones that contracted clustered mainly in CM and EM if CD4+ and in EMRA if CD8+.

Between the trimmed V and J ends, which lost 3 bases and 5 bases, there was a span of 11 bases. The CDR3 is 13 amino acids. The germline CDR1 and CDR2 sequences are SGDLS and YYNGEE. TCRdb reprocessed the 5' RACE reads via MiXCR and lists one record per CDR3 protein. The sample lists 65,000 to 90,000 distinct CDR3 sequences; approximately 15% were seen once. This clonotype was detected a few times. Its target is not known. V usage is TRBV9 and J usage is TRBJ1-2; tentative D call: TRBD1 (5 bases). This TCR came from an adult woman who had mild COVID-19 (a few samples of this study predate the infection). Cell type and time point are not known. Source material: PBMCs or a T cell subset sorted from them (not recorded which). CDR3 DNA: TGTGCCAGCAGCGGGGGATCAGGGTATGGCTACACCTTC. Its protein is CASSGGSGYGYTF. The full variable domain, rest sourced from reference TRBV9 and TRBJ1-2, is DSGVTQTPKHLITATGQRVTLRCSPRSGDLSVYWYQQSLDQGLQFLIQYYNGEERAKGNILERFSAQQFPDLHSELNLSSLELGDSALYFCASSGGSGYGYTFGSGTRLTVV.